The 17 T cell receptor beta chains given below trace back to one sample, sequenced in a study of OX40 agonist ivuxolimab in advanced cancers. Measured with immunoSEQ multiplex PCR; TCRdb has only the in-frame clones, and not every one. This table has some 10,000 clones, roughly four fifths appearing once. Sequencing was performed on CD4+ or CD8+ T cells sorted from blood, taken in a trial of the OX40 agonist ivuxolimab. The receptors come from an adult with an advanced solid tumor such as melanoma, head and neck, liver or kidney cancer.

CDR3 coding DNA: TGTGCCAGCAGCGTAGGGAGAGGGGGCCTGTGGGGCTACACCTTC. This encodes CASSVGRGGLWGYTF. This chain links TRBV9 with TRBJ1-2; 7 positions agree with TRBD1. This CDR3 region has 15 residues. Per germline, CDR1 SGDLS and CDR2 YYNGEE. With V trimmed by 0 bases and J by 8 bases, 10 bases remained unmatched.

The chain has TRBV14 and TRBJ2-3; D call uncertain. Germline lookup yields CDR1 SGHDN and CDR2 FVKESK. This CDR3 is built from 15 residues. V lost 4 bases to trimming and J lost 0 bases, with 11 bases between them. CDR3 sequence: CASSPLQTSTDTQYF. As DNA, the CDR3 is TGTGCCAGCAGCCCACTCCAGACTAGCACAGATACGCAGTATTTT.

The chain links TRBV7-9 to TRBJ1-2; D is unresolved. Per germline, CDR1 SEHNR and CDR2 FQNEAQ (reference sequence). CDR3 length: 15 amino acids. Trimming removed 3 bases from V and 1 base from J, with 12 bases in between. This CDR3 reads CASSFTENINYGYTF. DNA of the CDR3: TGTGCCAGCAGCTTCACCGAAAATATTAACTATGGCTACACCTTC.

V is TRBV2 and J is TRBJ2-1; 9 nucleotides align to TRBD1. The length of the CDR3 is 16 residues. Per germline, CDR1 SNHLY and CDR2 FYNNEI. The trim removed 0 bases at V and 4 bases at J, leaving 4 bases unmatched. In nucleotides, the CDR3 is TGTGCCAGCAGTGAAGCGGGGACAGGGTGGTACAATGAGCAGTTCTTC. It yields the protein CASSEAGTGWYNEQFF.

The rearrangement joins TRBV5-1 to TRBJ1-4; the match to TRBD1 covers 9 bases. The CDR3 has 15 residues. V dropped 4 bases and J dropped 7; count of bases not matched to a gene: 8. In germline, CDR1 is SGHRS, CDR2 YFSETQ. CDR3 residues: CASSPAPDRGEKLFF. The DNA for the CDR3 is TGCGCCAGCAGCCCGGCCCCGGACAGGGGTGAAAAACTGTTTTTT. Supplemented by reference TRBV5-1 and TRBJ1-4, the full variable domain reads KAGVTQTPRYLIKTRGQQVTLSCSPISGHRSVSWYQQTPGQGLQFLFEYFSETQRNKGNFPGRFSGRQFSNSRSEMNVSTLELGDSALYLCASSPAPDRGEKLFFGSGTQLSVL.

The chain joins TRBV6-5 to TRBJ1-3; D is undetermined. The CDR3 is 15 residues long. Trimming took off 5 bases at V and 0 bases at J, with 11 bases between the two ends. The V gene's germline CDR1 is MNHEY and CDR2 SVGAGI. The CDR3 nucleotides read TGTGCCAGCAGTGCGACGGTAAACTCTGGAAACACCATATATTTT. Its protein is CASSATVNSGNTIYF.

V is TRBV7-9 and J is TRBJ2-3, with D perhaps TRBD1 or TRBD2 (5 bases each). Germline assignment: CDR1 SEHNR and CDR2 FQNEAQ (reference sequence). The CDR3 is 14 amino acids. The germline V and J ends were trimmed by 8 bases and 6 bases, with 18 bases remaining between them. CDR3 in DNA: TGTGCCAGCGTTCGTGCCTTGGGGGACGATACGCAGTATTTT. Translation: CASVRALGDDTQYF.

The CDR3 reads CATSRGGTGEYEQYF. DNA of the CDR3: TGTGCCACCAGCCGCGGGGGGACAGGGGAGTACGAGCAGTACTTC. This chain connects TRBV15 to TRBJ2-7; 10 nucleotides agree with TRBD1. V was pared by 5 bases and J by 4 bases, with 8 bases of the junction left unmatched. The CDR3 spans 15 residues. In germline, CDR1 is LNHNV, CDR2 YYDKDF (reference sequence).

This chain uses TRBV5-1 with TRBJ2-3; perhaps D is TRBD1 or TRBD2 (5 bases each). V lost 3 bases, J lost 4 bases, and 18 bases lay in between. This CDR3 has 16 residues. Germline V gene sequence: CDR1 SGHRS, CDR2 YFSETQ. DNA for the CDR3: TGCGCCAGCAGCTCGCCCTGGGGGATCGGTCCAGATACGCAGTATTTT. It codes for CASSSPWGIGPDTQYF.

The rearrangement uses TRBV7-3 and TRBJ2-1; TRBD2 agrees at 7 bases. J gave up 4 bases and V 3 bases, and 9 bases lay outside the gene matches. The V gene's germline CDR1 is SGHTA and CDR2 FQGTGA. The CDR3 contains 16 residues. CDR3 coding DNA: TGTGCCAGCAGCTTGGCAGGACTAGTCGGGTACAATGAGCAGTTCTTC. As protein: CASSLAGLVGYNEQFF.

J is TRBJ2-1 and V is TRBV25-1; 15 nucleotides align to TRBD2. Germline V CDR1 and CDR2: MGHDK, SYGVNS. The ends lost 2 bases at V and 4 bases at J; junction bases unmatched: 6. This CDR3 is 18 amino acids long. This CDR3 reads CASSERTSGRAYYNEQFF. In nucleotides, the CDR3 is TGTGCCAGCAGTGAAAGGACTAGCGGGAGGGCCTATTACAATGAGCAGTTCTTC. The full variable domain, rest sourced from reference TRBV25-1 and TRBJ2-1, is EADIYQTPRYLVIGTGKKITLECSQTMGHDKMYWYQQDPGMELHLIHYSYGVNSTEKGDLSSESTVSRIRTEHFPLTLESARPSHTSQYLCASSERTSGRAYYNEQFFGPGTRLTVL.

V and J are TRBV11-2 and TRBJ1-6; perhaps TRBD1 as D (5 bases). V dropped 0 bases and J dropped 9 bases, with 18 bases sitting between them. The CDR3 totals 17 residues. Germline V CDR1 and CDR2: SGHAT, FQNNGV. CDR3 sequence (DNA): TGTGCCAGCAGCTTAGAGGTCCAGGGTTCGTTTTTTTCACCCCTCCACTTT. This encodes CASSLEVQGSFFSPLHF.

The chain links TRBV7-6 to TRBJ1-5, with 7 bases matching TRBD1. Trimming at V came to 5 bases and at J to 0 bases, leaving 1 base not matched to a gene. The CDR3 runs 14 residues. Germline V lookup: CDR1 SGHVS, CDR2 FNYEAQ. CDR3 coding DNA: TGTGCCAGCAGCCGACAGGGTAGCAATCAGCCCCAGCATTTT. As protein: CASSRQGSNQPQHF.

To note about this clone: The sample holds other DNA sequences that translate to the same CDR3. The chain joins TRBV9 to TRBJ2-5; either TRBD1 or TRBD2 may fit D (5 bases each). CDR1 and CDR2 (germline): SGDLS, YYNGEE. The V and J ends lost 0 bases and 2 bases respectively, with 14 bases between them. The CDR3 has 16 residues. The CDR3 DNA sequence: TGTGCCAGCAGCGTAGGAAACGGTGGGGGTCAAGAGACCCAGTACTTC. Amino acids: CASSVGNGGGQETQYF.

This chain uses TRBV19 with TRBJ2-7, with a possible D match to TRBD1 (6 bases). The V gene's germline CDR1 is LNHDA and CDR2 SQIVND (reference sequence). The CDR3 spans 13 residues. V was clipped by 5 bases and J by 2 bases, with 10 bases between them. This CDR3 is CASSATGTYEQYF. For the CDR3, the DNA is TGTGCCAGTAGTGCCACAGGGACCTACGAGCAGTACTTC.

This clone was counted only a few times. This chain connects TRBV5-5 to TRBJ1-2; D uncertain. Trimming shortened V by 4 bases and J by 8 bases, and 12 bases separated the two germline ends. This CDR3 is 12 amino acids long. The V gene's germline CDR1 is SGHKS and CDR2 YYEKEE (reference sequence). The CDR3 loop reads CASSPTELGYTF. CDR3 DNA: TGTGCCAGCAGCCCGACTGAGTTGGGCTACACCTTC.

This chain joins TRBV4-1 and TRBJ1-1; unclear D gene. Trimming removed 0 bases at V and 7 bases at J, with 9 bases between. This CDR3 has 13 residues. Germline lookup yields CDR1 MGHRA and CDR2 YSYEKL. CDR3 in DNA: TGCGCCAGCAGCCAAGAAGCCGCCGATGAAGCTTTCTTT. Its protein product is CASSQEAADEAFF.